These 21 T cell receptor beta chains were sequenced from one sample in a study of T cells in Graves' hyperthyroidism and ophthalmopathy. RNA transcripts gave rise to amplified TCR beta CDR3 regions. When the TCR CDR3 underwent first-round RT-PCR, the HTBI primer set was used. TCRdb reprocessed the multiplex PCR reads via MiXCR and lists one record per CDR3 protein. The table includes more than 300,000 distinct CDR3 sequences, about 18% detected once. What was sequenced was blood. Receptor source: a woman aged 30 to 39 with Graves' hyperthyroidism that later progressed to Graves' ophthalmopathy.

The CDR3 region is CASSEFEKYSNQPQHF. Here the CDR3 DNA reads TGTGCCAGCAGTGAATTCGAAAAATATAGCAATCAGCCCCAGCATTTT. The chain combines TRBV2 with TRBJ1-5, with D unresolved. Deletions cut 2 bases from V and 0 bases from J, with 11 bases between. Germline lookup yields CDR1 SNHLY and CDR2 FYNNEI. This CDR3 has 16 residues.

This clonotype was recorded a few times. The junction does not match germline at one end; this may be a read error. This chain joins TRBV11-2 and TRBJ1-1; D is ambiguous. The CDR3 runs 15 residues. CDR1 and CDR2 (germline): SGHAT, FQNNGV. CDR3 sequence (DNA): TGTGCCAGCAGCTTATACGGCAGTACTAACACTGAAGCTTCCTTT. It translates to CASSLYGSTNTEASF.

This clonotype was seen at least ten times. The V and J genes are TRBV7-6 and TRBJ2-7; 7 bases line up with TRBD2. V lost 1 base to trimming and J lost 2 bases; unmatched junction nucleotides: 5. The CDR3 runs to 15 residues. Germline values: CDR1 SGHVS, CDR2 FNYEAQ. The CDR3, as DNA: TGTGCCAGCAGCTTAGGTTGGGGAGGGGCCTACGAGCAGTACTTC. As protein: CASSLGWGGAYEQYF. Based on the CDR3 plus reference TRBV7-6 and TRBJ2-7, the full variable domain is GAGVSQSPRYKVTKRGQDVALRCDPISGHVSLYWYRQALGQGPEFLTYFNYEAQQDKSGLPNDRFSAERPEGSISTLTIQRTEQRDSAMYRCASSLGWGGAYEQYFGPGTRLTVT.

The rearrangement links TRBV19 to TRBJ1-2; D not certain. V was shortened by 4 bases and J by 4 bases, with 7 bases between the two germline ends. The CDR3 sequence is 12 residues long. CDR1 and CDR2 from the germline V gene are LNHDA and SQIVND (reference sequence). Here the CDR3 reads CASSTGRYGYTF. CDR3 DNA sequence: TGTGCCAGTAGTACAGGACGCTATGGCTACACCTTC.

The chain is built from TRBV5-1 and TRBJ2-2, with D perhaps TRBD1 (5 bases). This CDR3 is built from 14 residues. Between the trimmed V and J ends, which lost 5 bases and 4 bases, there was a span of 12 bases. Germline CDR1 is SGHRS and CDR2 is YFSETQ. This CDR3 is CASRQVVGTGELFF. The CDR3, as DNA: TGCGCCAGCAGACAGGTTGTGGGCACCGGGGAGCTGTTTTTT. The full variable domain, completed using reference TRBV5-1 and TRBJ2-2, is KAGVTQTPRYLIKTRGQQVTLSCSPISGHRSVSWYQQTPGQGLQFLFEYFSETQRNKGNFPGRFSGRQFSNSRSEMNVSTLELGDSALYLCASRQVVGTGELFFGEGSRLTVL.

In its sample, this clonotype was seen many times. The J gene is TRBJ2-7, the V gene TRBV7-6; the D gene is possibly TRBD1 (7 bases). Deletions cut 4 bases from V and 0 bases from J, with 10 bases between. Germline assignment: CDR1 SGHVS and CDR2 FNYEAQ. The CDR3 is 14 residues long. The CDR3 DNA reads TGTGCCAGCAGCTCGCGGGACAGCTCCTACGAGCAGTACTTC. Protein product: CASSSRDSSYEQYF. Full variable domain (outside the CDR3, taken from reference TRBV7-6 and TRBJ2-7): GAGVSQSPRYKVTKRGQDVALRCDPISGHVSLYWYRQALGQGPEFLTYFNYEAQQDKSGLPNDRFSAERPEGSISTLTIQRTEQRDSAMYRCASSSRDSSYEQYFGPGTRLTVT.

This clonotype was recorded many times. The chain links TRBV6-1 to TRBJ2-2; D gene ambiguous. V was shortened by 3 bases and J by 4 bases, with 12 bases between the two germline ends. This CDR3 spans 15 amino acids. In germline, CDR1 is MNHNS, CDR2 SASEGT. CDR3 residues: CASSDSADGTGELFF. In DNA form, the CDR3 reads TGTGCCAGCAGTGATTCCGCGGACGGCACCGGGGAGCTGTTTTTT.

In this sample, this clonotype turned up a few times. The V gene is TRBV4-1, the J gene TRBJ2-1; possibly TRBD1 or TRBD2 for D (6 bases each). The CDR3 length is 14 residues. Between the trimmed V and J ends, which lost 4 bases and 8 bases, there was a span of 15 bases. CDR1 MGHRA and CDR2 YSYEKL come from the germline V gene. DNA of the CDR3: TGCGCCAGCAGCCCTCCGGGGGCTGTACATGAGCAGTTCTTC. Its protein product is CASSPPGAVHEQFF.

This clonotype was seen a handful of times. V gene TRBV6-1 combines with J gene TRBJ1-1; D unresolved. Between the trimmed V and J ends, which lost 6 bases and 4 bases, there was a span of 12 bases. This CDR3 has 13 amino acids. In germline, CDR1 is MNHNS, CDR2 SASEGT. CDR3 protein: CASRKLRGTEAFF. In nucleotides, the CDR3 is TGTGCCAGCAGAAAACTAAGAGGCACTGAAGCTTTCTTT.

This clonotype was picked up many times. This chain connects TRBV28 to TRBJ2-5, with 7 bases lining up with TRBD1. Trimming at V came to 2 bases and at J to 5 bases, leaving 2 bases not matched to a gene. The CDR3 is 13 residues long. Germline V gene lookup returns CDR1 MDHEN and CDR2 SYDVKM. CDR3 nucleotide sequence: TGTGCCAGCAGTTTAATACAGGGGGAGACCCAGTACTTC. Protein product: CASSLIQGETQYF.

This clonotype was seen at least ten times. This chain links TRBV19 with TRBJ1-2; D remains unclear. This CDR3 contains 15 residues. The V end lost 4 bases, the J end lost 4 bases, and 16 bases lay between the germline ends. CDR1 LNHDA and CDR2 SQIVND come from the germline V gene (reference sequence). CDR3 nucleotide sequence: TGTGCCAGTAGTAGGGGTACGATAGACGGCTATGGCTACACCTTC. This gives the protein CASSRGTIDGYGYTF.

In DNA, the CDR3 is TGTGCCAGCAGCTTGGGAGCGTCCTCCTACGAGCAGTACTTC. Its protein product is CASSLGASSYEQYF. The chain carries TRBV7-3 and TRBJ2-7, with D perhaps TRBD2 (5 bases). This CDR3 spans 14 amino acids. Deletions cut 3 bases from V and 0 bases from J, with 9 bases between. The germline V gene encodes CDR1 SGHTA and CDR2 FQGTGA. The variable domain in full, with the rest retrieved from reference TRBV7-3 and TRBJ2-7, is GAGVSQTPSNKVTEKGKYVELRCDPISGHTALYWYRQSLGQGPEFLIYFQGTGAADDSGLPNDRFFAVRPEGSVSTLKIQRTERGDSAVYLCASSLGASSYEQYFGPGTRLTVT.

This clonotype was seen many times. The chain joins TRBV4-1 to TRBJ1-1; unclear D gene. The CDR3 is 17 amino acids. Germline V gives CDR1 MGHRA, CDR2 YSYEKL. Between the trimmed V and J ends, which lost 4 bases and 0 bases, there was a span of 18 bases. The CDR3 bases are TGCGCCAGCAGCCGGCCCGACAAGACCCGTTTGAACACTGAAGCTTTCTTT. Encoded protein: CASSRPDKTRLNTEAFF.

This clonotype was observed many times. The CDR3 coding sequence is TGTGCCAGCAGAACTGACAGGGGGCTACATAATTCACCCCTCCACTTT. This sequence encodes CASRTDRGLHNSPLHF. The genes are TRBV2 and TRBJ1-6, with 10 nucleotides matching TRBD1. The V and J ends lost 6 bases and 5 bases, in that order; junction bases with no gene match: 7. This CDR3 is 16 amino acids long. CDR1 is SNHLY, CDR2 FYNNEI, per germline. Together with reference TRBV2 and TRBJ1-6, the CDR3 gives the full variable domain: EPEVTQTPSHQVTQMGQEVILRCVPISNHLYFYWYRQILGQKVEFLVSFYNNEISEKSEIFDDQFSVERPDGSNFTLKIRSTKLEDSAMYFCASRTDRGLHNSPLHFGNGTRLTVT.

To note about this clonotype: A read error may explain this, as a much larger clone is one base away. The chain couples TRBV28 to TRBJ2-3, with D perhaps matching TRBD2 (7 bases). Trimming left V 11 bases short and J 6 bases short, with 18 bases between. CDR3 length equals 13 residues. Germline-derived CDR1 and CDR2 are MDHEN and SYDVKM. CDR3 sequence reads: CAGSGGLGDTQYF. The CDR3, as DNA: TGTGCCGGTTCCGGGGGGCTAGGCGATACGCAGTATTTT.

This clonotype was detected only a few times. The chain's CDR3 is CATSDLRANQPQHF. The CDR3 nucleotides are TGTGCCACCAGTGATTTACGGGCCAATCAGCCCCAGCATTTT. The chain recombines TRBV24-1 with TRBJ1-5; D not resolved. V dropped 1 base and J dropped 3 bases, with 6 bases sitting between them. The CDR3 length is 14 residues. Germline V CDR1 and CDR2: KGHDR, SFDVKD.

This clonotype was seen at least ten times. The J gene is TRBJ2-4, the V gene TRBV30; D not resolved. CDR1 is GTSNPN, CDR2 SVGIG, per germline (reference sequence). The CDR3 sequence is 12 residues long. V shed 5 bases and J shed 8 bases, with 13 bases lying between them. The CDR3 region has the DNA TGTGCCTGGGCATCGGACGCGGACATTCAGTACTTC. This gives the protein CAWASDADIQYF.

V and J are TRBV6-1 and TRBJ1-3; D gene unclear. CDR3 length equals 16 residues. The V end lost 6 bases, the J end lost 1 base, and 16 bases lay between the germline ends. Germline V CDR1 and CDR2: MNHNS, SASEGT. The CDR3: CASSPTRYGSGNTIYF. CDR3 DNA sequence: TGTGCCAGCAGCCCTACCCGGTACGGTTCTGGAAACACCATATATTTT.

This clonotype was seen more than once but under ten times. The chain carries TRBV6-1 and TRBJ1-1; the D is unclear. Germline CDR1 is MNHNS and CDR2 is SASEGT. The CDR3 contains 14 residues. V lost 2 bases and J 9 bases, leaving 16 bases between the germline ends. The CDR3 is CASSELGGSLKAFF. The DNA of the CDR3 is TGTGCCAGCAGTGAACTAGGAGGCTCACTGAAAGCTTTCTTT.

The CDR3 region has the DNA TGTGCCAGCAGTCGGCAGGGGGTCTCTGGGGCCAACGTCCTGACTTTC. Encoded protein: CASSRQGVSGANVLTF. The chain has TRBV27 and TRBJ2-6; 7 bases line up with TRBD1. V gave up 5 bases and J gave up 0 bases; unmatched junction bases: 4. From germline, CDR1 is MNHEY and CDR2 SMNVEV (reference sequence). CDR3 length: 16 residues.

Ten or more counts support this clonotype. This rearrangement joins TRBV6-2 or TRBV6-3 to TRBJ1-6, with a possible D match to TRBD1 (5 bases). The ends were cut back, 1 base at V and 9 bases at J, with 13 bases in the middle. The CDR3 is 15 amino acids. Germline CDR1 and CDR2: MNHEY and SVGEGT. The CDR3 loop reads CASSYFPGSSSPLHF. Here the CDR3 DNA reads TGTGCCAGCAGTTACTTCCCAGGGTCATCTTCACCCCTCCACTTT.